This T cell receptor beta chain appears in the sequencing data of a study of T cell clonality in common variable immunodeficiency. Overall study findings and caveats: Fewer TCRbeta clones were shared among CVID subjects than controls. CVID subjects had higher TCRbeta clonality than healthy controls, most marked in about a third.

This clone was seen at least ten times. Its matching antigen is unknown. The read terminates 3 residues before the CDR3 end, so the remaining end is supplied by the germline J gene. The same CDR3 can be traced to other DNA sequences in this sample. Equal genomic DNA amounts from CVID and control samples were sequenced. Method: immunoSEQ multiplex PCR; TCRdb's copy keeps in-frame clones and lacks some. The sample holds around 45,000 clones, and no clone turns up only once. Blood samples were heparinized, about 5 to 9 ml per donor. The CDR3 totals 13 residues. Trimming shortened V by 0 bases and J by 4 bases, and 5 bases separated the two germline ends. CDR1 and CDR2 from the germline V gene are SGHRS and YFSETQ.

Sequenced input: peripheral blood mononuclear cells. The chain combines TRBV5-1 with TRBJ1-3; D call uncertain. The sequence was collected from a person aged 18 to 69 in good health. The CDR3: CASSLDQGNTIYF. The part of the CDR3 DNA that was read is TGCGCCAGCAGCTTGGACCAGGGAAACACC.